The 15 T cell receptor beta chains reported below all come from one sample, sequenced in a study of cytomegalovirus exposure and HLA in healthy donors (dated by TCRdb to 2016 to 2017). Receptor libraries were prepared by the immunoSEQ multiplex PCR assay. For the multiplex PCR, a mixture combining 60 forward primers for TCR Vbeta segments and 13 reverse primers for TCR Jbeta segments was used. Held by TCRdb, this immuneACCESS table contains in-frame sequences only and omits some clones. Under half of the omission traces to an unresolved V gene where checked; the cause of the rest is unknown. The sample has around 130,000 clones on record, roughly four fifths of them singletons. Around 11% of the sample is taken by the ten largest. Input material: PBMCs. The receptors were sampled from a male donor in good health and CMV-seropositive.

V usage is TRBV9 and J usage is TRBJ2-5, with D unresolved. The ends were cut back, 3 bases at V and 2 bases at J, with 8 bases in the middle. The CDR3 loop spans 13 amino acids. Germline V gene sequence: CDR1 SGDLS, CDR2 YYNGEE. CDR3 DNA: TGTGCCAGCAGCGCCGAACTACAAGAGACCCAGTACTTC. It codes for CASSAELQETQYF.

J is TRBJ1-2 and V is TRBV2; tentatively, D is TRBD1 (5 bases). Deletions cut 7 bases from V and 2 bases from J, with 14 bases between. The CDR3 extends over 14 amino acids. Germline-derived CDR1 and CDR2 are SNHLY and FYNNEI. CDR3 coding DNA: TGTGCCAGCACTGATGACAGATCCAACTATGGCTACACCTTC. Amino acid sequence: CASTDDRSNYGYTF.

The chain employs TRBV2 and TRBJ2-7; D remains unclear. The CDR3 length is 10 residues. The germline V and J ends were trimmed by 3 bases and 7 bases, with 4 bases remaining between them. In germline, CDR1 is SNHLY, CDR2 FYNNEI. The CDR3 nucleotides read TGTGCCAGCAGTGACGGGGAGCAGTACTTC. Its translation is CASSDGEQYF.

The rearrangement uses TRBV30 and TRBJ1-2; tentatively, D is TRBD1 (6 bases). Germline V gives CDR1 GTSNPN, CDR2 SVGIG (reference sequence). V was clipped by 2 bases and J by 0 bases, with 13 bases between them. The CDR3 sequence is 15 residues long. The CDR3 DNA follows: TGTGCCTGGAGTCCGGACAGCCTCACTAACTATGGCTACACCTTC. It encodes CAWSPDSLTNYGYTF.

The gene calls are TRBV7-3 and TRBJ2-1, with TRBD2 matching over 12 bases. This CDR3 is 15 amino acids long. V lost 3 bases, J lost 8 bases, and 5 bases stayed unmatched. CDR1 and CDR2 from the germline V gene are SGHTA and FQGTGA. The CDR3 DNA reads TGTGCCAGCAGCTTGCAACTAGCGGGAGGCGATGAGCAGTTCTTC. Translation gives CASSLQLAGGDEQFF.

Concerning this clone: Germline is not matched at one junction end, which may reflect a read error. The chain recombines TRBV7-9 with TRBJ1-2; D is possibly TRBD1 (6 bases). The CDR3 is made up of 14 amino acids. Germline values: CDR1 SEHNR, CDR2 FQNEAQ (reference sequence). The CDR3 DNA sequence: TGTGCCAGCAGCAGGAACAGGGATAACTATGGCTGCACCTTC. Translated, it gives CASSRNRDNYGCTF.

The chain employs TRBV23-1 and TRBJ2-7; 8 nucleotides line up with TRBD1. TRBV23-1 is sorted into the ORF group, with uncertain function. The CDR3 is 16 amino acids. V shed 6 bases, J shed 3 bases, and the junction held 13 bases outside the gene matches. In DNA, the CDR3 is TGCGCCAGCAGGACGATGACAGGGGAGGTTCACTACGAGCAGTACTTC. This encodes CASRTMTGEVHYEQYF.

The chain uses TRBV25-1 and TRBJ2-2, with TRBD1 identical over 7 bases. This CDR3 has 17 amino acids. CDR1 and CDR2 (germline): MGHDK, SYGVNS. V was clipped by 6 bases and J by 1 base; unmatched bases: 11. The CDR3 bases are TGTGCCAGCAGCGCTCTTTCCGGGACAGAGAACACCGGGGAGCTGTTTTTT. The encoded protein is CASSALSGTENTGELFF.

V gene TRBV4-1 combines with J gene TRBJ1-2; no reliable D call. Germline CDR1 MGHRA, CDR2 YSYEKL. This CDR3 contains 18 residues. V shed 4 bases and J shed 1 base, with 22 bases lying between them. For the CDR3, the DNA is TGCGCCAGCAGCCGACGGGAGACGAAGGGCCGGCTTAACTATGGCTACACCTTC. Its protein is CASSRRETKGRLNYGYTF.

V and J are TRBV27 and TRBJ1-4, with D perhaps matching TRBD1 (6 bases). The CDR3 has 14 residues. Trimming removed 5 bases from V and 5 bases from J, with 12 bases in between. Germline V gives CDR1 MNHEY, CDR2 SMNVEV (reference sequence). The CDR3 DNA sequence: TGTGCCAGCAGTCAGGGGAACCCCAATGAAAAACTGTTTTTT. This codes for CASSQGNPNEKLFF.

The chain links TRBV11-2 to TRBJ2-3, with D possibly being TRBD2 (6 bases). The V gene's germline CDR1 is SGHAT and CDR2 FQNNGV. The CDR3 is made up of 16 amino acids. Deletions cut 4 bases from V and 4 bases from J, with 18 bases between. DNA for the CDR3: TGTGCCAGCAGCTCTGAGGGGAGGAGGGGCGCAGATACGCAGTATTTT. This gives the protein CASSSEGRRGADTQYF.

This clone has just one count. The chain links TRBV19 to TRBJ1-2; unclear D gene. Germline assignment: CDR1 LNHDA and CDR2 SQIVND (reference sequence). Trimming shortened V by 3 bases and J by 2 bases, and 7 bases separated the two germline ends. This CDR3 is 13 amino acids long. The CDR3 DNA reads TGTGCCAGTAGTATTTCAGAAAACTATGGCTACACCTTC. It is translated as CASSISENYGYTF. The entire variable domain, with the rest obtained from reference TRBV19 and TRBJ1-2, is as follows: DGGITQSPKYLFRKEGQNVTLSCEQNLNHDAMYWYRQDPGQGLRLIYYSQIVNDFQKGDIAEGYSVSREKKESFPLTVTSAQKNPTAFYLCASSISENYGYTFGSGTRLTVV.

This clone was counted between two and nine times. The V and J genes are TRBV6-5 and TRBJ2-2; possible D gene TRBD2, 5 bases. In germline, CDR1 is MNHEY, CDR2 SVGAGI. This CDR3 has 13 residues. The V and J ends lost 5 bases and 8 bases respectively, with 12 bases between them. CDR3 sequence reads: CASSTYPGGELFF. The CDR3 DNA reads as TGTGCCAGCAGTACCTACCCGGGAGGGGAGCTGTTTTTT.

The chain employs TRBV27 and TRBJ2-5, with 7 bases matching TRBD1. This CDR3 is 14 amino acids long. Germline assignment: CDR1 MNHEY and CDR2 SMNVEV (reference sequence). The V and J ends lost 6 bases and 2 bases, in that order; junction bases with no gene match: 6. CDR3 region: CASSYRGPQETQYF. CDR3 DNA: TGTGCCAGCAGCTACAGGGGACCTCAAGAGACCCAGTACTTC.

The gene calls are TRBV28 and TRBJ2-5; 10 bases align to TRBD1. The germline gives CDR1 MDHEN, CDR2 SYDVKM. J was trimmed by 4 bases and V by 7 bases; bases with no gene match: 9. This CDR3 contains 15 residues. The CDR3 DNA is TGTGCCAGCATAAGACAGGGGGCGTTAGGAGAGACCCAGTACTTC. Translating gives CASIRQGALGETQYF.